These 3 T cell receptor beta chains came from one sample sequenced in a study of CXCR3-negative and CXCR3-positive naive CD8 T cells. Libraries were UMI-labeled 5' RACE TRB cDNA. After re-calling the 5' RACE reads, TCRdb lists one entry per CDR3 protein, DNA absent. This table holds some 41,000 distinct CDR3 sequences. Sequenced material: naive CXCR3- CD8+ T cells from blood. Stated subset: CD45RO-CCR7+CD27+CD95- naive CD8+ T cells lacking CXCR3 (TNR3-). The receptors here all came from a human donor in good health. Some clones in this sample may be carry-over from other donors' samples.

The chain combines TRBV5-1 with TRBJ2-3; the D gene TCRdb calls, TRBD1, cannot be checked with no DNA. Germline V CDR1 and CDR2: SGHRS, YFSETQ. The CDR3 covers 16 residues. CDR3 loop: CASSPGFRVPTDTQYF.

The J gene is TRBJ2-1, the V gene TRBV11-2. This CDR3 comprises 15 residues. CDR1 is SGHAT and CDR2 is FQNNGV in the germline V gene. The CDR3 protein is CASSLSSAEYNEQFF.

The chain carries TRBV28 and TRBJ1-2. In germline, CDR1 is MDHEN, CDR2 SYDVKM. This CDR3 has 14 residues. This CDR3 reads CASSLREVAYGYTF.